This TCR beta chain was sequenced in a study of blood T cells in healthy people across ages. As for the study in general: The capture of about one barcoded beta molecule per two T cells was achieved by template switching. Study-level findings and limits: Roughly linearly, TCR beta diversity per million T cells fell as age increased.

This CDR3 spans 14 amino acids. Germline loops: CDR1 MGHDK, CDR2 SYGVNS. Losses at the gene ends were 1 base for V and 11 bases for J; bases not matched to a gene: 10. Collection of 8.5 to 10 milliliters of peripheral blood was performed for each donor. In the case of this clonotype: Its matching antigen is unknown. A much larger clone lies one base from this, so it may be a read error.

Combining a sample-barcoded 5' primer with a J-beta primer mix, a second PCR ran for 7 to 11 cycles. The authors tagged each cDNA molecule using a template-switch adaptor with 12 random nucleotides. TCRdb redid the calling of the 5' RACE reads with MiXCR, one entry per CDR3 protein. The table includes over a million distinct CDR3 sequences, more than 35% detected once. The chain links TRBV25-1 to TRBJ2-5; the match to TRBD2 covers 7 bases. Sequencing was done on a sample of blood. The TCR originated in a woman in her sixties in good health. This CDR3 reads CASSEFGGGNEQYF. Here the CDR3 DNA reads TGTGCCAGCAGTGAATTTGGGGGGGGGAATGAGCAGTACTTC.